The 25 T cell receptor beta chains listed next were all sequenced from one sample in a study of shared clonotypes between healthy human individuals. Assay: immunoSEQ multiplex PCR; the TCRdb copy retains only in-frame clones and omits some. The data hold approximately 810,000 clones, with 92% observed a single time. Naive CD8 cells lacked CD45RO, underwent positive selection for CCR7 and left out terminally differentiated effector memory CD45RA+ cells. The sample comprised naive CD8+ T cells sorted from blood. Every receptor here comes from a man aged 25 to 40 in good health.

The chain couples TRBV29-1 to TRBJ2-7, with 10 bases that match TRBD1. The ends lost 1 base at V and 6 bases at J; junction bases unmatched: 6. This CDR3 is 14 amino acids long. Per germline, CDR1 SQVTM and CDR2 ANQGSEA. The CDR3 reads CSVEGGQGPLEQYF. The CDR3 DNA sequence: TGCAGCGTTGAAGGGGGACAGGGGCCTCTCGAGCAGTACTTC.

About this clone: The sample has other DNA sequences that encode this CDR3 too. The chain carries TRBV25-1 and TRBJ2-7; D gene unclear. Germline V gene lookup returns CDR1 MGHDK and CDR2 SYGVNS. The V gene lost 2 bases and the J gene lost 4 bases, with 3 bases spanning the gap. This CDR3 spans 11 amino acids. CDR3 protein: CASSEGYEQYF. The CDR3 DNA sequence: TGTGCCAGCAGTGAAGGTTACGAGCAGTACTTC.

The V gene is TRBV7-9, the J gene TRBJ2-2; the match to TRBD2 covers 9 bases. The CDR3 length is 17 residues. V shed 5 bases and J 7 bases; nucleotides not matched to a gene: 14. In germline, CDR1 is SEHNR, CDR2 FQNEAQ (reference sequence). The CDR3 bases are TGTGCCAGCAGCCCGATCTTCGGGACTAGCAAGGGCGGGGAGCTGTTTTTT. It specifies CASSPIFGTSKGGELFF.

V and J are TRBV5-1 and TRBJ2-1; D perhaps matches TRBD1 (6 bases). From germline, CDR1 is SGHRS and CDR2 YFSETQ. There are 15 residues in the CDR3. V was pared by 3 bases and J by 2 bases, with 12 bases between. The chain's CDR3 is CASSSGTFTYNEQFF. The CDR3 nucleotides read TGCGCCAGCAGCTCTGGGACATTTACCTACAATGAGCAGTTCTTC.

The V call is TRBV11-3, the J call TRBJ2-7; D is perhaps TRBD2 (5 bases). The CDR3 covers 14 residues. Deletions cut 5 bases from V and 0 bases from J, with 11 bases between. Germline CDR1 is SGHNT and CDR2 is YENEEA. In DNA form, the CDR3 reads TGTGCCAGCAGCCTTGCCGGGAACTCCTACGAGCAGTACTTC. Protein: CASSLAGNSYEQYF. Complete variable domain (other parts from reference TRBV11-3 and TRBJ2-7): EAGVVQSPRYKIIEKKQPVAFWCNPISGHNTLYWYLQNLGQGPELLIRYENEEAVDDSQLPKDRFSAERLKGVDSTLKIQPAELGDSAVYLCASSLAGNSYEQYFGPGTRLTVT.

J is TRBJ1-5 and V is TRBV4-1; D may be TRBD1 (5 bases). Trimming shortened V by 7 bases and J by 2 bases, and 12 bases separated the two germline ends. CDR1 is MGHRA and CDR2 is YSYEKL in the germline V gene. CDR3 length equals 14 residues. CDR3 protein: CASNPVGGNQPQHF. As DNA, the CDR3 is TGCGCCAGCAATCCTGTGGGGGGCAATCAGCCCCAGCATTTT.

CDR3 region: CSVVPGEEGETQYF. The CDR3, as DNA: TGCAGCGTTGTACCAGGGGAAGAAGGAGAGACCCAGTACTTC. The V call is TRBV29-1, the J call TRBJ2-5; D might be TRBD1 (6 bases). The CDR3 consists of 14 residues. Germline CDR1 SQVTM, CDR2 ANQGSEA. The V gene lost 4 bases and the J gene lost 4 bases, with 16 bases spanning the gap.

The chain couples TRBV7-9 to TRBJ2-7; maybe TRBD1 (6 bases). From germline, CDR1 is SEHNR and CDR2 FQNEAQ (reference sequence). The CDR3 is 15 residues long. The V end was cut by 5 bases, the J end by 0 bases, with 14 bases between. The CDR3 DNA sequence: TGTGCCAGCAGCGGGAGCCGGGACACCTCCTACGAGCAGTACTTC. Encoded protein: CASSGSRDTSYEQYF.

The genes are TRBV28 and TRBJ1-4, with no clear D. From germline, CDR1 is MDHEN and CDR2 SYDVKM. This CDR3 contains 18 residues. V was shortened by 5 bases and J by 0 bases, with 19 bases between the two germline ends. CDR3 protein: CASSLPELARATNEKLFF. As DNA, the CDR3 is TGTGCCAGCAGTCTACCAGAACTTGCAAGGGCAACTAATGAAAAACTGTTTTTT.

The rearrangement uses TRBV28 and TRBJ2-6; possibly TRBD1 for D (6 bases). CDR1 MDHEN and CDR2 SYDVKM come from the germline V gene. The CDR3 covers 17 residues. The V end lost 6 bases, the J end lost 0 bases, and 15 bases lay between the germline ends. The CDR3 region has the DNA TGTGCCAGCAGGACGGACAGAGCGGTCTCTGGGGCCAACGTCCTGACTTTC. This codes for CASRTDRAVSGANVLTF.

The chain recombines TRBV2 with TRBJ1-5, with D possibly being TRBD1 (5 bases). The CDR3 is 15 amino acids. Germline CDR1 reads SNHLY; CDR2 reads FYNNEI. Between the trimmed V and J ends, which lost 3 bases and 6 bases, there was a span of 15 bases. CDR3: CASSDRRERGQPQHF. The CDR3 DNA follows: TGTGCCAGCAGTGATCGAAGGGAAAGGGGTCAGCCCCAGCATTTT.

The CDR3 DNA sequence: TGTGCCAGCAGCTTAGCCCTAGCGGCAGATACGCAGTATTTT. This sequence encodes CASSLALAADTQYF. The genes are TRBV7-9 and TRBJ2-3; 7 positions match TRBD2. The germline V gene encodes CDR1 SEHNR and CDR2 FQNEAQ (reference sequence). The CDR3 contains 14 residues. The V and J ends lost 0 bases and 4 bases, in that order; junction bases with no gene match: 1.

This clone was seen only once. The CDR3 coding sequence is TGCGCCAGCAGCCAAGACAGACCGGACAGGGCAACCTCGAACACCGGGGAGCTGTTTTTT. Translating gives CASSQDRPDRATSNTGELFF. V is TRBV4-3 and J is TRBJ2-2; 8 nucleotides line up with TRBD1. V shed 0 bases and J 0 bases; nucleotides not matched to a gene: 12. This CDR3 is built from 20 residues. CDR1 is LGHNA and CDR2 is YSLEER in the germline V gene.

This chain links TRBV2 with TRBJ2-7; the D is unclear. Germline lookup yields CDR1 SNHLY and CDR2 FYNNEI. CDR3 length: 15 residues. Trimming stripped 3 bases from V and 0 bases from J, with 12 bases between. The CDR3 sequence is CASSDRRPSSYEQYF. In DNA form, the CDR3 reads TGTGCCAGCAGTGATCGCCGGCCGAGCTCCTACGAGCAGTACTTC. The entire variable domain, with the rest obtained from reference TRBV2 and TRBJ2-7, is as follows: EPEVTQTPSHQVTQMGQEVILRCVPISNHLYFYWYRQILGQKVEFLVSFYNNEISEKSEIFDDQFSVERPDGSNFTLKIRSTKLEDSAMYFCASSDRRPSSYEQYFGPGTRLTVT.

This clone was observed once. The chain joins TRBV27 to TRBJ1-1; 11 nucleotides align to TRBD1. The CDR3 extends over 16 amino acids. Looked up from germline, CDR1 is MNHEY and CDR2 is SMNVEV (reference sequence). The ends lost 1 base at V and 0 bases at J; junction bases unmatched: 1. This CDR3 reads CASSLWGQGVNTEAFF. The CDR3 coding sequence is TGTGCCAGCAGTTTATGGGGACAGGGGGTGAACACTGAAGCTTTCTTT.

This clone was seen only once. The chain employs TRBV2 and TRBJ2-2; the D gene could be TRBD1 or TRBD2 (5 bases each). Between the trimmed V and J ends, which lost 3 bases and 0 bases, there was a span of 11 bases. Germline lookup yields CDR1 SNHLY and CDR2 FYNNEI. The CDR3 extends over 16 amino acids. The CDR3 DNA reads TGTGCCAGCAGTGAGGGACCCTTAGCGAACACCGGGGAGCTGTTTTTT. This sequence encodes CASSEGPLANTGELFF.

On this clone: Other DNA sequences in this specimen translate into the identical CDR3. The rearrangement links TRBV27 to TRBJ2-1; D perhaps matches TRBD2 (5 bases). V was trimmed by 8 bases and J by 4 bases, leaving 6 bases between them. The CDR3 length is 11 residues. CDR1 and CDR2 (germline): MNHEY, SMNVEV (reference sequence). CDR3 DNA: TGTGCCAGCGGACTTTACAATGAGCAGTTCTTC. Protein sequence: CASGLYNEQFF.

The chain recombines TRBV15 with TRBJ2-3; D gene uncertain. This CDR3 is built from 14 residues. Germline V CDR1 and CDR2: LNHNV, YYDKDF (reference sequence). Trimming took 5 bases from V and 3 from J, leaving 12 bases between them. Here the CDR3 DNA reads TGTGCCACCAGCTCGCGTGTGGGGACAGATACGCAGTATTTT. Encoded protein: CATSSRVGTDTQYF.

The chain links TRBV10-1 to TRBJ2-7, with D tentatively TRBD1 or TRBD2 (5 bases each). The CDR3 spans 15 residues. V lost 2 bases and J lost 1, with 12 bases in between. Germline values: CDR1 WNHNN, CDR2 SYGVQD (reference sequence). The CDR3 nucleotides are TGCGCCAGCAGTGAGGGTCAGGGACCATCCTACGAGCAGTACTTC. Translation: CASSEGQGPSYEQYF.

The chain links TRBV7-6 to TRBJ2-1; maybe TRBD2 (7 bases). Germline loops: CDR1 SGHVS, CDR2 FNYEAQ. Between the trimmed V and J ends, which lost 1 base and 5 bases, there was a span of 12 bases. This CDR3 is 15 amino acids long. CDR3 sequence reads: CASSLEGGGNNEQFF. In DNA form, the CDR3 reads TGTGCCAGCAGCTTAGAGGGAGGGGGAAACAATGAGCAGTTCTTC.

The chain joins TRBV25-1 to TRBJ2-2; 7 nucleotides agree with TRBD1. Germline CDR1 and CDR2: MGHDK and SYGVNS. Losses at the gene ends were 5 bases for V and 1 base for J; bases not matched to a gene: 10. The CDR3 is 17 amino acids. The CDR3 protein is CASSPFSGQLNTGELFF. CDR3 sequence (DNA): TGTGCCAGCAGTCCCTTCTCGGGACAGCTGAACACCGGGGAGCTGTTTTTT.

The chain couples TRBV7-2 to TRBJ2-5; the match to TRBD2 covers 11 bases. Trimming took 5 bases from V and 5 from J; bases not matched to a gene: 13. The CDR3 has 17 amino acids. In germline, CDR1 is SGHTA, CDR2 FQGNSA. CDR3 sequence: CASSGLAGGPDRETQYF. The DNA for the CDR3 is TGTGCCAGCAGCGGATTAGCGGGAGGGCCAGATAGGGAGACCCAGTACTTC.

This rearrangement joins TRBV27 to TRBJ2-1, with TRBD2 matching over 8 bases. Germline CDR1 MNHEY, CDR2 SMNVEV (reference sequence). The ends lost 5 bases at V and 2 bases at J; junction bases unmatched: 5. The CDR3 sequence is 15 residues long. CDR3 loop: CASSGHGRAYNEQFF. CDR3 nucleotide sequence: TGTGCCAGCAGTGGTCACGGGAGGGCCTACAATGAGCAGTTCTTC.

V is TRBV5-1 and J is TRBJ2-7, with 13 bases matching TRBD2. The ends lost 4 bases at V and 3 bases at J; junction bases unmatched: 4. Looked up from germline, CDR1 is SGHRS and CDR2 is YFSETQ. The CDR3 is 15 amino acids. The CDR3 loop reads CASSAGLAGNYEQYF. The CDR3 nucleotides are TGCGCCAGCAGCGCGGGACTAGCGGGGAACTACGAGCAGTACTTC.

The genes are TRBV5-6 and TRBJ2-1; D could derive from TRBD1 or TRBD2 (5 bases each). The ends were cut back, 0 bases at V and 10 bases at J, with 11 bases in the middle. Per germline, CDR1 SGHDT and CDR2 YYEEEE. This CDR3 has 13 amino acids. CDR3 residues: CASSLAGTLEQFF. DNA of the CDR3: TGTGCCAGCAGCTTGGCCGGGACCCTAGAGCAGTTCTTC.